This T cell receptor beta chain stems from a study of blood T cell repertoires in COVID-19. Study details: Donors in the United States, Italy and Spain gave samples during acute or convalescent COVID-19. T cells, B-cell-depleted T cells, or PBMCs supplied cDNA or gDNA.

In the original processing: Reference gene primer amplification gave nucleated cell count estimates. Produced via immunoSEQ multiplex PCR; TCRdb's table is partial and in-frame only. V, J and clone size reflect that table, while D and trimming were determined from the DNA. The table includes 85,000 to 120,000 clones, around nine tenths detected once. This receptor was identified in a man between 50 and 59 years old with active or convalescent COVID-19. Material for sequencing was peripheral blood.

The CDR3: CASTRPGTDYGYTF. The CDR3 DNA is TGTGCCAGCACCCGGCCCGGGACAGATTATGGCTACACCTTC. V and J are TRBV5-6 and TRBJ1-2; 7 bases align to TRBD1. The V segment lost 6 bases and the J segment 5 bases; nucleotides outside the gene matches: 10. Germline CDR1 and CDR2: SGHDT and YYEEEE. The CDR3 totals 14 residues. The full variable domain, rest sourced from reference TRBV5-6 and TRBJ1-2, is DAGVTQSPTHLIKTRGQQVTLRCSPKSGHDTVSWYQQALGQGPQFIFQYYEEEERQRGNFPDRFSGHQFPNYSSELNVNALLLGDSALYLCASTRPGTDYGYTFGSGTRLTVV.